The clone carrying this T cell receptor (beta chain) came up a few times. The data were taken from a study of blood T cell repertoires in COVID-19. As for the study in general: PBMCs, B-cell-depleted T cells, or T cells were the source of the cDNA or gDNA that made up the material.

As handled by the study authors: Reference gene primer amplification gave estimated nucleated cell counts. Sequencing was performed with immunoSEQ multiplex PCR; in TCRdb, only in-frame clones are kept and a portion is missing. Clonal size and the V and J genes are those of that table, whereas D and trimming came from the DNA. This table holds around 270,000 clones, 84% found once. The ends lost 6 bases at V and 5 bases at J; junction bases unmatched: 10. The germline gives CDR1 ENHRY, CDR2 SYGVKD. The CDR3 loop spans 16 amino acids. This rearrangement joins TRBV10-3 to TRBJ2-2; 9 bases align to TRBD1. Sequenced: peripheral blood. The source of this sequence is a woman aged 40-49 years who had recovered from COVID-19. The CDR3 DNA is TGTGCCATCAGAGGCTCGGGACAGGGTCGGACCGGGGAGCTGTTTTTT. Amino acid sequence: CAIRGSGQGRTGELFF.